The rows below give T cell receptor beta chains drawn from one sample of a study of identifying expanded T cells in peripheral blood. Assay used: immunoSEQ multiplex PCR; TCRdb lists only in-frame clones, some missing. Among around 66,000 clones listed, around 87% were seen once. The sequenced sample was blood. The receptors shown here come from a person between 18 and 69 years old in good health. Both conserved end residues are part of each CDR3. D genes are given only for firm matches. Expanded clones get a size class; other rows say once, few or many, or leave the size out.

V gene	J gene	D gene	clone size	CDR3 protein	CDR3 DNA
TRBV28	TRBJ2-7	TRBD1	NA	CASRGRDSRYEQYF	TGTGCCAGCAGAGGAAGGGACAGCCGCTACGAGCAGTACTTC
TRBV6-5	TRBJ2-7	TRBD2	NA	CASGPSGTYEQYF	TGTGCCAGCGGGCCTAGCGGGACCTACGAGCAGTACTTC
TRBV6-1	TRBJ2-3	TRBD2	few	CASSEVVAGGQDTQYF	TGTGCCAGCAGTGAGGTAGTAGCGGGGGGGCAAGATACGCAGTATTTT
TRBV27	TRBJ2-7	NA	NA	CASSQFNTGTLLEQYF	TGTGCCAGCAGCCAATTCAATACAGGGACCCTTTTGGAGCAGTACTTC
TRBV9	TRBJ1-5	NA	NA	CASGQSNQPQHF	TGTGCCAGCGGACAAAGCAATCAGCCCCAGCATTTT
TRBV7-7	TRBJ2-2	TRBD2	NA	CASSTSSGALGELFF	TGTGCCAGCAGCACATCTAGCGGGGCCCTCGGGGAGCTGTTTTTT
TRBV5-1	TRBJ2-3	NA	NA	CASSAQGSTDTQYF	TGCGCCAGCAGCGCTCAGGGGAGCACAGATACGCAGTATTTT
TRBV5-1	TRBJ2-1	NA	once	CASSGLNSDNEQFF	TGCGCCAGCAGCGGTTTGAACTCGGACAATGAGCAGTTCTTC
TRBV6-4	TRBJ1-6	NA	NA	CASSEALTNSPLHF	TGTGCCAGCAGTGAGGCCCTTACGAATTCACCCCTCCACTTT
TRBV2	TRBJ1-1	NA	NA	CASSPLSGALPRPFF	TGTGCCAGCAGTCCTCTTTCCGGGGCTTTACCTCGCCCTTTCTTT
TRBV15	TRBJ2-1	NA	NA	CATSREVYLNEQFF	TGTGCCACCAGCAGAGAAGTTTATTTAAATGAGCAGTTCTTC
TRBV4-1	TRBJ2-3	TRBD2	NA	CASSHGLAGASTDTQYF	TGCGCCAGCAGCCACGGACTAGCGGGGGCATCCACAGATACGCAGTATTTT
TRBV5-1	TRBJ1-4	TRBD1	NA	CASSLTGGTDEKLFF	TGCGCCAGCAGCTTGACAGGGGGCACGGATGAAAAACTGTTTTTT
TRBV6-5	TRBJ2-7	NA	NA	CASSTTGLEQYF	TGTGCCAGCAGCACAACAGGGTTAGAGCAGTACTTC
TRBV27	TRBJ1-4	NA	once	CASSLEGGRRGRLFF	TGTGCCAGCAGTTTAGAGGGGGGGAGGAGGGGTCGTCTGTTTTTT
TRBV15	TRBJ1-4	TRBD1	once	CATSDRTGLELFF	TGTGCCACCAGCGACCGGACAGGGCTGGAACTGTTTTTT
TRBV9	TRBJ2-2	NA	NA	CASSEQVGNAGELFF	TGTGCCAGCAGCGAACAGGTCGGTAACGCCGGGGAGCTGTTTTTT
TRBV28	TRBJ2-1	NA	NA	CASRPSGGAFYNEQFF	TGTGCCAGCCGACCGTCAGGCGGAGCTTTTTACAATGAGCAGTTCTTC
TRBV5-5	TRBJ1-4	NA	few	CASSLAANEKLFF	TGTGCCAGCAGCTTGGCTGCTAATGAAAAACTGTTTTTT
TRBV7-2	TRBJ2-5	TRBD2	NA	CASSLEREIGSIETQYF	TGTGCCAGCAGCTTAGAGCGGGAGATAGGTAGTATAGAGACCCAGTACTTC
TRBV6-6	TRBJ2-7	TRBD2	NA	CASSYSGGSPEQYF	TGTGCCAGCAGTTACTCAGGCGGGAGCCCCGAGCAGTACTTC
TRBV2	TRBJ1-5	NA	NA	CASSVHGINQPQHF	TGTGCCAGCAGCGTACACGGTATCAATCAGCCCCAGCATTTT
TRBV28	TRBJ1-1	NA	NA	CASSRIFSGRTENTEAFF	TGTGCCAGCAGTCGAATATTCTCGGGACGGACGGAGAACACTGAAGCTTTCTTT
TRBV5-1	TRBJ2-3	NA	NA	CASSLETATDTQYF	TGCGCCAGCAGCTTAGAGACAGCCACAGATACGCAGTATTTT
TRBV10-1	TRBJ2-1	TRBD2	few	CASSAGGSYNEQFF	TGCGCCAGCAGTGCGGGGGGCTCCTACAATGAGCAGTTCTTC
TRBV7-2	TRBJ1-6	TRBD1	once	CASSRDRGQPLHF	TGTGCCAGCAGCCGGGACAGGGGCCAACCCCTCCACTTT
TRBV5-1	TRBJ2-1	NA	once	CASSGSYNEQFF	TGCGCCAGCAGCGGTTCCTACAATGAGCAGTTCTTC
TRBV2	TRBJ2-7	NA	few	CASQGGTYEQYF	TGTGCCAGCCAGGGGGGGACCTACGAGCAGTACTTC
TRBV25-1	TRBJ2-7	NA	NA	CASSASEQYF	TGTGCCAGCAGTGCGAGCGAGCAGTACTTC
TRBV6-5	TRBJ2-7	NA	NA	CASTDSYEQYF	TGTGCCAGCACGGACAGCTACGAGCAGTACTTC
TRBV15	TRBJ2-1	NA	NA	CATSRAGNSYNEQFF	TGTGCCACCAGCAGAGCCGGGAACTCCTACAATGAGCAGTTCTTC
TRBV5-6	TRBJ1-5	TRBD1	once	CASGPPGQGANQPQHF	TGTGCCAGCGGACCGCCCGGACAGGGGGCGAATCAGCCCCAGCATTTT
TRBV6-1	TRBJ1-2	NA	NA	CASSEVQGLDGYTF	TGTGCCAGCAGTGAAGTGCAGGGGTTGGATGGCTACACCTTC
TRBV10-2	TRBJ2-7	TRBD1	NA	CASKGQGYYEQYF	TGCGCCAGCAAGGGACAGGGGTACTACGAGCAGTACTTC
TRBV6-1	TRBJ1-2	NA	NA	CASRLPAVDGYTF	TGTGCCAGCAGACTCCCGGCGGTCGATGGCTACACCTTC
TRBV18	TRBJ2-1	NA	NA	CASSQSVSQYNEQFF	TGTGCCAGCTCCCAGAGTGTGTCCCAATACAATGAGCAGTTCTTC
TRBV6-1	TRBJ2-5	NA	NA	CASSEIWGQETQYF	TGTGCCAGCAGTGAAATATGGGGCCAAGAGACCCAGTACTTC
TRBV4-2	TRBJ2-7	NA	NA	CASSQDLAPSYEQYF	TGTGCCAGCAGCCAAGATTTAGCGCCCTCCTACGAGCAGTACTTC
TRBV2	TRBJ1-4	TRBD1	NA	CASSDPGQAETEKLFF	TGTGCCAGCAGTGACCCGGGACAGGCCGAGACTGAAAAACTGTTTTTT
TRBV7-3	TRBJ2-5	TRBD1	NA	CASSRTGVEETQYF	TGTGCCAGCAGCCGGACAGGGGTAGAGGAGACCCAGTACTTC
TRBV2	TRBJ2-7	NA	NA	CASNGGGPYEQYF	TGTGCCAGCAATGGTGGGGGTCCCTACGAGCAGTACTTC
TRBV15	TRBJ1-5	NA	NA	CATHSSTGRDQPQHF	TGTGCCACCCATTCCTCGACAGGCCGCGATCAGCCCCAGCATTTT
TRBV29-1	TRBJ2-7	TRBD1	NA	CSVEGQSYEQYF	TGCAGCGTTGAGGGACAGAGCTACGAGCAGTACTTC
TRBV25-1	TRBJ2-7	NA	NA	CASSAGGYEQYF	TGTGCCAGCAGCGCCGGTGGATACGAGCAGTACTTC
TRBV6-4	TRBJ1-6	NA	NA	CASSDKFNSPLHF	TGTGCCAGCAGTGACAAGTTTAATTCACCCCTCCACTTT
TRBV2	TRBJ2-1	TRBD1	once	CASTRGQGTYNEQFF	TGTGCCAGCACCCGGGGACAGGGGACCTACAATGAGCAGTTCTTC
TRBV6-4	TRBJ1-1	TRBD1	NA	CASSAGTGNTEAFF	TGTGCCAGCAGTGCGGGGACAGGGAACACTGAAGCTTTCTTT
TRBV30	TRBJ1-3	TRBD1	NA	CAWTGGEFSGNTIYF	TGTGCCTGGACAGGGGGCGAGTTCTCTGGAAACACCATATATTTT
TRBV6-5	TRBJ1-1	NA	NA	CASSSGGMNTEAFF	TGTGCCAGCAGCTCGGGAGGGATGAACACTGAAGCTTTCTTT
TRBV7-3	TRBJ2-7	NA	few	CASSRNRHYEQYF	TGTGCCAGCAGCCGTAACAGGCACTACGAGCAGTACTTC
TRBV29-1	TRBJ2-7	NA	NA	CSVKDPYEQYF	TGCAGCGTTAAGGATCCCTACGAGCAGTACTTC
TRBV10-2	TRBJ1-2	NA	NA	CASTLTLAPIYGYTF	TGCGCCAGCACCCTGACTCTTGCGCCAATCTATGGCTACACCTTC
TRBV6-4	TRBJ2-3	TRBD2	NA	CASSGLAGGLDTQYF	TGTGCCAGCAGTGGGCTAGCGGGAGGTTTGGATACGCAGTATTTT
TRBV29-1	TRBJ2-7	NA	NA	CSVGTGTLPYEQYF	TGCAGCGTTGGGACCGGGACTTTACCCTACGAGCAGTACTTC
TRBV30	TRBJ1-2	TRBD1	NA	CAWGGSPGQAEGYGYTF	TGTGCCTGGGGGGGGAGTCCCGGACAGGCCGAAGGGTATGGCTACACCTTC
TRBV7-2	TRBJ2-7	NA	NA	CASSGASYEQYF	TGTGCCAGTTCGGGAGCATCCTACGAGCAGTACTTC
TRBV28	TRBJ1-3	NA	NA	CASSLARASSGNTIYF	TGTGCCAGCAGTTTAGCGAGGGCCTCCTCTGGAAACACCATATATTTT
TRBV6-4	TRBJ2-7	NA	NA	CASSPGTGSHEQYF	TGTGCCAGCAGCCCGGGGACGGGTTCCCACGAGCAGTACTTC